These T cell receptor beta chains were read from a single sample in a study of cytomegalovirus exposure and HLA in healthy donors. Repertoires were generated with immunoSEQ multiplex PCR, while TCRdb's copy carries only in-frame clones and drops some. Here the sample spans 200,000 to 250,000 clones, roughly 84% being singletons. Sequencing input: PBMCs. The receptors originated from a woman under 30 in good health and CMV-seropositive. Each CDR3 is given with its conserved first and last residue. A D gene is named only where the DNA matches it firmly. Some rows have no size entry. The others give once, few or many, or a class for an expanded clone.

TRBV5-6,TRBJ2-4,NA,NA,TGTGCCAGCAGTGGCGGGGGCCTAGCCAAAAACATTCAGTACTTC,CASSGGGLAKNIQYF
TRBV30,TRBJ1-4,NA,NA,TGTGCCTGGAGTGTACCCCCCCCGTTGGGCCGAAACACCCGAACTAATGAAAAACTGTTTTTT,CAWSVPPPLGRNTRTNEKLFF
TRBV11-2,TRBJ2-2,NA,NA,TGTGCCAGCAGCACTTGGACAGTAAACACCGGGGAGCTGTTTTTT,CASSTWTVNTGELFF
TRBV7-2,TRBJ1-1,NA,NA,TGTGCCAGCAGCTTCCAGACAGAGATGAACACTGAAGCTTTCTTT,CASSFQTEMNTEAFF
TRBV30,TRBJ2-7,NA,NA,TGTGCCTGGAGCAAAGTCGGTAGCTCCTACGAGCAGTACTTC,CAWSKVGSSYEQYF
TRBV25-1,TRBJ1-5,NA,NA,TGTGCCAGCAGTTCCCACAGGAGCAATCAGCCCCAGCATTTT,CASSSHRSNQPQHF
TRBV6-5,TRBJ2-7,TRBD2,NA,TGTGCCAGCCGCCCGGGGGGTAAACGCTCCTACGAGCAGTACTTC,CASRPGGKRSYEQYF
TRBV5-1,TRBJ2-6,TRBD2,NA,TGCGCCAGCAGCCGGGGGGAGCCCTCTGGGGCCAACGTCCTGACTTTC,CASSRGEPSGANVLTF
TRBV30,TRBJ2-1,TRBD2,NA,TGTGCCTGGAGACCGACTAGCGGGCACAATGAGCAGTTCTTC,CAWRPTSGHNEQFF
TRBV4-1,TRBJ2-7,TRBD2,NA,TGCGCCAGCAGCCAAGTGTTGGCTAGCGGGAGGGCCCTCGACGAGCAGTACTTC,CASSQVLASGRALDEQYF
TRBV27,TRBJ2-7,NA,NA,TGTGCCAGCAGTTTCGGGACTCCAAGCTCCTACGAGCAGTACTTC,CASSFGTPSSYEQYF
TRBV4-2,TRBJ1-5,NA,NA,TGTGCCAGCAGCCAAAGCGTTAGGGGTTGGCAGCCCCAGCATTTT,CASSQSVRGWQPQHF
TRBV7-9,TRBJ2-3,NA,NA,TGTGCCAGCAGCTGGGTAGGGGGGGGGCCAGATACGCAGTATTTT,CASSWVGGGPDTQYF
TRBV11-2,TRBJ1-1,TRBD1,NA,TGTGCCAGCAGCTTATACAGGGGGAAGAACACTGAAGCTTTCTTT,CASSLYRGKNTEAFF
TRBV19,TRBJ1-2,TRBD1,NA,TGTGCCAGTAGTACAAACAGGGGCATCTATGGCTACACCTTC,CASSTNRGIYGYTF
TRBV29-1,TRBJ2-7,NA,few,TGCAGCGTTGAAGGACTGCAGTACGAGCAGTACTTC,CSVEGLQYEQYF
TRBV27,TRBJ2-7,TRBD1,once,TGTGCCAGCAGTCCGACTGGGACAGGGGTCGAGCAGTACTTC,CASSPTGTGVEQYF
TRBV27,TRBJ2-7,NA,NA,TGTGCCAGCAGCTACACAGGGACCGAGCAGTACTTC,CASSYTGTEQYF
TRBV27,TRBJ2-3,TRBD2,NA,TGTGCCAGCAGTTCGCCCGGGACTAGGACAGATACGCAGTATTTT,CASSSPGTRTDTQYF
TRBV5-1,TRBJ1-1,TRBD1,NA,TGCGCCAGCAGCTTTCCAGGGGGTAACACTGAAGCTTTCTTT,CASSFPGGNTEAFF
TRBV6-1,TRBJ2-2,TRBD1,NA,TGTGCCAGCAGTGAGCGACAGGGGAAGGGGGAGCTGTTTTTT,CASSERQGKGELFF
TRBV19,TRBJ2-3,TRBD2,few,TGTGCCAGTAGTGGGGACTACACCCCAGGGACAGATACGCAGTATTTT,CASSGDYTPGTDTQYF
TRBV6-5,TRBJ2-3,NA,NA,TGTGCCAGCAGTTATGGTTCAGGGTATATAGATACGCAGTATTTT,CASSYGSGYIDTQYF
TRBV9,TRBJ2-7,TRBD2,NA,TGTGCCAGCAGCGTCGGTCTAGCGGACGAGCAGTACTTC,CASSVGLADEQYF
TRBV9,TRBJ2-7,TRBD2,once,TGTGCCAGCAGCGTAGGCCCGCCATCGCTAGCGGGAGAGTACGAGCAGTACTTC,CASSVGPPSLAGEYEQYF
TRBV5-1,TRBJ2-2,NA,NA,TGCGCCAGCAGCCTTACTAACACCGGGGAGCTGTTTTTT,CASSLTNTGELFF
TRBV28,TRBJ2-1,NA,once,TGTGCCAGCAGTTTATGGGGGGCTGAGCAGTTCTTC,CASSLWGAEQFF
TRBV6-1,TRBJ2-3,TRBD2,NA,TGTGCCAGCAGTGTCCCGGTAGGGACTACCGGCACAGATACGCAGTATTTT,CASSVPVGTTGTDTQYF
TRBV6-5,TRBJ1-1,TRBD1,once,TGTGCCAGCAGTCGCAGGGGGTCGGTGGCTTTCTTT,CASSRRGSVAFF
TRBV5-4,TRBJ2-1,TRBD2,NA,TGTGCCAGCAGCTCGGTGGGACTAGCGGGAGACAATGAGCAGTTCTTC,CASSSVGLAGDNEQFF
TRBV10-3,TRBJ2-6,TRBD1,NA,TGTGCCATCAGCGGGACAGGGGCCAACTCTGGGGCCAACGTCCTGACTTTC,CAISGTGANSGANVLTF
TRBV4-1,TRBJ1-1,NA,NA,TGCGCCAGCAGCCAAGAATGGCAGGTCCCGAACACTGAAGCTTTCTTT,CASSQEWQVPNTEAFF
TRBV7-8,TRBJ2-7,NA,NA,TGTGCCAGCAGCCCTTTCATAAAAGCGCCGGGGGTCGAGCAGTACTTC,CASSPFIKAPGVEQYF
TRBV7-9,TRBJ2-5,TRBD1,NA,TGTGCCAGCAGCGCCCCTTCTCGGGACAGGCTTCAAGAGACCCAGTACTTC,CASSAPSRDRLQETQYF
TRBV7-9,TRBJ1-1,NA,NA,TGTGCCAGCAGCGCTACAGGTCAGAGGGCTTTCTTT,CASSATGQRAFF
TRBV4-1,TRBJ1-1,TRBD1,NA,TGCGCCAGCAGCCAATCATATCCAGGGGGCGGCACTGAAGCTTTCTTT,CASSQSYPGGGTEAFF
TRBV2,TRBJ1-1,NA,NA,TGTGCCAGCAGTGAGTCGGGTGAAGCTTTCTTT,CASSESGEAFF
TRBV9,TRBJ2-5,NA,NA,TGTGCCAGCAGCGCGGGGGACTACCAAGAGACCCAGTACTTC,CASSAGDYQETQYF
TRBV6-1,TRBJ2-7,TRBD1,NA,TGTGCCAGCAGCTCGGGGACAGGGGCGGGATACGAGCAGTACTTC,CASSSGTGAGYEQYF
TRBV12-5,TRBJ2-1,NA,NA,TGTGCTAGTGGTTTGGGTGACAGCTACAATGAGCAGTTCTTC,CASGLGDSYNEQFF
TRBV20-1,TRBJ2-7,TRBD1,NA,TGCAGTGCTGGGGACAGGGACGAGCAGTACTTC,CSAGDRDEQYF
TRBV7-8,TRBJ2-7,TRBD1,NA,TGTGCCAGCAGCTCCCCCGGGACAGGGGGACAGGGGTTTAACGAGCAGTACTTC,CASSSPGTGGQGFNEQYF
TRBV4-1,TRBJ2-1,NA,NA,TGCGCCAGCAGCCAAATTTTAGAAGTTCCTTCCTATGAGCAGTTCTTC,CASSQILEVPSYEQFF
TRBV28,TRBJ2-7,TRBD1,NA,TGTGCCAGCTCCTCCTCCGGGACAGGGGGTCGGGAGCAGTACTTC,CASSSSGTGGREQYF
TRBV5-1,TRBJ1-1,TRBD1,NA,TGCGCCAGCAGCTTGGGGACAGGGGGCACTGAAGCTTTCTTT,CASSLGTGGTEAFF
TRBV30,TRBJ1-2,TRBD1,NA,TGTGCCTGGAGTGTAACACGACAGGGGTCGGGGGGCTACACCTTC,CAWSVTRQGSGGYTF
TRBV5-6,TRBJ2-4,NA,NA,TGTGCCAGCAGCCTAAAGGGGTGGGTACTTCAGTACTTC,CASSLKGWVLQYF
TRBV30,TRBJ2-2,NA,few,TGTGCCTGGATGACGGGAGAGGCCGGGGAGCTGTTTTTT,CAWMTGEAGELFF
TRBV4-1,TRBJ2-7,NA,NA,TGCGCCAGCAGCCCAGGACCGGGGTACGAGCAGTACTTC,CASSPGPGYEQYF
TRBV27,TRBJ2-7,TRBD1,NA,TGTGCCAGCAGTATAGAAGGGGGCGCGACCTACGAGCAGTACTTC,CASSIEGGATYEQYF